The entry below gives a single TCR beta chain sequence along with its context. This may arise from a read error, as a much more abundant clone is one base away. Primed by a sample-barcoded 5' primer and a J-beta primer mix, a second PCR proceeded for about 7 to 11 cycles. TCRdb independently ran MiXCR on the 5' RACE reads; one entry per CDR3 protein. This sample has 1.5 million to 2 million distinct CDR3 sequences, with 28% found just once. The entry originates in a study of blood T cells in healthy people across ages. The TCR was taken from a woman in her twenties or thirties in good health. Sequencing was done on a sample of blood.

As DNA, the CDR3 is TGTGCCAGCAGCTACGTACGTCTTATAGTGATACAAGAGACCCAGTTCTTC. It encodes CASSYVRLIVIQETQFF. This rearrangement joins TRBV12-3 or TRBV12-4 to TRBJ2-5; D unresolved. The DNA end lines up better with TRBJ2-1; the J call may be wrong. CDR3 length: 17 amino acids.